The present T cell receptor beta chain was sequenced within a study of blood T cells in healthy people across ages. The study recruited healthy Caucasian donors from Russia who were aged about 6 to 95. With a J-beta primer mix and a sample-barcoded 5' primer, a second PCR ran about 7 to 11 cycles. TCRdb called the 5' RACE reads again in MiXCR, with one record for every CDR3 protein. The sample lists about 1.5 million distinct CDR3 sequences; 40% to 45% were seen once. V was trimmed by 2 bases and J by 4 bases, leaving 9 bases between them. CDR3 length: 13 amino acids. CDR1 and CDR2 (germline): SGHRS, YFSETQ.

J is TRBJ1-1 and V is TRBV5-1; D is unclear. The sequenced sample consisted of blood. The receptor was isolated from a woman aged 18-30 years in good health. CDR3 coding DNA: TGCGCCAGCAGCTTTAGCGAGGGCACTGAAGCTTTCTTT. This sequence encodes CASSFSEGTEAFF.